The present T cell receptor (beta chain) was sequenced within a study of blood T cell repertoires in COVID-19. Overall study: Material from acute and convalescent COVID-19 was sourced from the United States, Italy and Spain.

The V and J ends lost 4 bases and 4 bases respectively, with 14 bases between them. This CDR3 contains 15 residues. Germline loops: CDR1 LNHNV, CDR2 YYDKDF (reference sequence). Using immunoSEQ multiplex PCR, the repertoire was profiled, and TCRdb retains in-frame clones only, with some absent. The sample records around 68,000 clones, 89% being singletons. Sequencing was performed on peripheral blood. J is TRBJ2-1 and V is TRBV15, with a weak D call TRBD2 (6 bases). This clonotype was sampled from a man aged 45-65 years with active COVID-19. Written as DNA, the CDR3 is TGTGCCACCAGCACGATGTCTAGCGTTTACAATGAGCAGTTCTTC. This codes for CATSTMSSVYNEQFF.